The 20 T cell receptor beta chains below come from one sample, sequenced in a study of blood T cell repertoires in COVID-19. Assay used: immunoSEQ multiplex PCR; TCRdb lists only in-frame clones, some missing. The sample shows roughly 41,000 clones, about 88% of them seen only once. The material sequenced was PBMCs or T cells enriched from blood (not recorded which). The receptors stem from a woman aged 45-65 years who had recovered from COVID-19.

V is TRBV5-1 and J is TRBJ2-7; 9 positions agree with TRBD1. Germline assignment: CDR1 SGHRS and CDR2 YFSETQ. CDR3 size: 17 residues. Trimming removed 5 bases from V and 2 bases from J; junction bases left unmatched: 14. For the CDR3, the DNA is TGCGCCAGCAGTTTGAAGGTAGGGACAGGGCCTACCTACGAGCAGTACTTC. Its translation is CASSLKVGTGPTYEQYF.

The CDR3, as DNA: TGTGCCTGGAGTGTAGAGCCGCCCCATGAAAAACTGTTTTTT. Its translation: CAWSVEPPHEKLFF. The gene calls are TRBV30 and TRBJ1-4; no clear D gene. The CDR3 contains 14 residues. With 0 bases removed from V and 6 bases from J, the gap between germline ends came to 11 bases. Germline V gene lookup returns CDR1 GTSNPN and CDR2 SVGIG (reference sequence).

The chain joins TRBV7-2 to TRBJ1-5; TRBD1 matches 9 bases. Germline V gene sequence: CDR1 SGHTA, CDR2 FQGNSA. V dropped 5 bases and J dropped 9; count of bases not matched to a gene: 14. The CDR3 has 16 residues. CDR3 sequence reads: CASSANKGGQGSPQHF. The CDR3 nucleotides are TGTGCCAGCAGCGCTAACAAGGGGGGACAGGGATCGCCCCAGCATTTT.

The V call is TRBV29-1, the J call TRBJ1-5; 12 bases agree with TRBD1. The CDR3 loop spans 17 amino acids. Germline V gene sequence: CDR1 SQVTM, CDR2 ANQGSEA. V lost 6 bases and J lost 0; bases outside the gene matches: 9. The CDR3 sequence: CSVRDGTGGSSNQPQHF. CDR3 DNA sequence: TGCAGCGTCAGGGACGGGACAGGGGGCTCTAGCAATCAGCCCCAGCATTTT.

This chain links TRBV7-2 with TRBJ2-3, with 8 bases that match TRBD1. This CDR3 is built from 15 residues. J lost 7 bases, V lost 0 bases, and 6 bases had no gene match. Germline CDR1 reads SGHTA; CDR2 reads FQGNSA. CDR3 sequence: CASSLAESGGHTQYF. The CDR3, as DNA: TGTGCCAGCAGCTTAGCGGAATCAGGGGGCCATACGCAGTATTTT.

The CDR3 loop reads CASSLGQGTNEKLFF. The CDR3 DNA is TGTGCCAGCAGCTTGGGGCAGGGGACTAATGAAAAACTGTTTTTT. This chain joins TRBV5-8 and TRBJ1-4; TRBD1 is a possible D gene (6 bases). The CDR3 sequence is 15 residues long. Germline V CDR1 and CDR2: SGHTS, YDEGEE. V gave up 0 bases and J gave up 2 bases, with 8 bases separating them.

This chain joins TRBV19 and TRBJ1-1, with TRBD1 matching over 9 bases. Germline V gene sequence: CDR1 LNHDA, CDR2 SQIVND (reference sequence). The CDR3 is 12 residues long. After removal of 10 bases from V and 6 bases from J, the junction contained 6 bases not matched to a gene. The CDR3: CATLRQGAEAFF. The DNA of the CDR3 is TGTGCCACCCTGAGACAGGGGGCTGAAGCTTTCTTT.

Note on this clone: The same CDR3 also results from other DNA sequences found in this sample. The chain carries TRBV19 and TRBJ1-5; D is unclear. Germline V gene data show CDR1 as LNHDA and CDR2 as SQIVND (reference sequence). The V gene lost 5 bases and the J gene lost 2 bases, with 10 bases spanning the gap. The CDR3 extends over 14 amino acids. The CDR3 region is CASSPTGGNQPQHF. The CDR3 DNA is TGTGCCAGTAGTCCGACGGGAGGCAATCAGCCCCAGCATTTT.

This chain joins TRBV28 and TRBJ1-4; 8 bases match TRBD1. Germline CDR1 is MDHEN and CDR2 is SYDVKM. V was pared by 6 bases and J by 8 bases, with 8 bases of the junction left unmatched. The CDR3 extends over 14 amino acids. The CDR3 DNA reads TGTGCCAGCAGCCGCGGACAGGGTTACGAAAAACTGTTTTTT. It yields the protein CASSRGQGYEKLFF.

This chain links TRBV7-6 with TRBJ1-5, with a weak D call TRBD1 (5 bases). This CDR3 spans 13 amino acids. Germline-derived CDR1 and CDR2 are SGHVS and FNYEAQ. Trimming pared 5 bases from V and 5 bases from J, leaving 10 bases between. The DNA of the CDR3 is TGTGCCAGCAGCAGGGGCCGGGATCAGCCCCAGCATTTT. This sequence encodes CASSRGRDQPQHF.

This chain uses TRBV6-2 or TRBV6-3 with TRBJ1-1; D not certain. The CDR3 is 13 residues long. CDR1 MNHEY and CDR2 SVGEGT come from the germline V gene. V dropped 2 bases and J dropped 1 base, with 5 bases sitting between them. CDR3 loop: CASSYIENTEAFF. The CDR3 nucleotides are TGTGCCAGCAGTTACATAGAGAACACTGAAGCTTTCTTT.

The CDR3 reads CASSNSGRGSYNEQFF. CDR3 DNA sequence: TGTGCCAGTAGTAATAGCGGGAGAGGGTCCTACAATGAGCAGTTCTTC. V gene TRBV19 combines with J gene TRBJ2-1, with 9 bases that match TRBD2. The J segment lost 1 base and the V segment lost 4 bases, leaving 5 bases of the junction unmatched. Germline loops: CDR1 LNHDA, CDR2 SQIVND (reference sequence). This CDR3 is built from 16 residues.

CDR3 coding DNA: TGCGCCAGCAGCCAAGTCGAGGGCTTACCGGGGGTTGAGCAGTTCTTC. It specifies CASSQVEGLPGVEQFF. The V gene is TRBV4-1, the J gene TRBJ2-1, with D possibly being TRBD2 (6 bases). The V gene lost 1 base and the J gene lost 9 bases, with 19 bases spanning the gap. The CDR3 runs to 16 residues. Germline CDR1 MGHRA, CDR2 YSYEKL.

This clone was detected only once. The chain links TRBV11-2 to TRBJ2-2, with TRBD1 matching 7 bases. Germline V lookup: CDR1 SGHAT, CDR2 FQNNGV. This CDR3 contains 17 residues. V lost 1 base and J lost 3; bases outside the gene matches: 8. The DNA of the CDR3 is TGTGCCAGCAGCTTAGGTCTGGGACAGATATACACCGGGGAGCTGTTTTTT. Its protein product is CASSLGLGQIYTGELFF.

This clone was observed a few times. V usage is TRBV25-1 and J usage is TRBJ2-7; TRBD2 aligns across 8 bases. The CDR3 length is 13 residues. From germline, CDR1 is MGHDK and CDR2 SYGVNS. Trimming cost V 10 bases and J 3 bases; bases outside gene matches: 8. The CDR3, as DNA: TGTGCCACCTTGAGTAGCGGGGTCTACGAGCAGTACTTC. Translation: CATLSSGVYEQYF.

The CDR3 sequence is CASSVKGTSETGELFF. For the CDR3, the DNA is TGTGCCAGCAGCGTAAAGGGGACTAGCGAGACCGGGGAGCTGTTTTTT. V gene TRBV9 combines with J gene TRBJ2-2, with TRBD2 matching over 10 bases. This CDR3 contains 16 residues. The germline V gene has CDR1 SGDLS and CDR2 YYNGEE. Trimming cost V 1 base and J 5 bases; bases outside gene matches: 5.

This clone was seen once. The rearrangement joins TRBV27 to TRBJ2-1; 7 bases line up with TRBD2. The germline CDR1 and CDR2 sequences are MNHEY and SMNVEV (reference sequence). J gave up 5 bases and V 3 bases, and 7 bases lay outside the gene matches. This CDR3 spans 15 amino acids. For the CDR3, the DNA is TGTGCCAGCAGTTTTTCTAGCGGCTGGGACAATGAGCAGTTCTTC. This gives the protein CASSFSSGWDNEQFF.

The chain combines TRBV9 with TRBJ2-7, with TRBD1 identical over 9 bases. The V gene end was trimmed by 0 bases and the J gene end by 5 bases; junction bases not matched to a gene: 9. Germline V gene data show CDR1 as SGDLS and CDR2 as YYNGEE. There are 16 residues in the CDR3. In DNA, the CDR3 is TGTGCCAGCAGCGTAGGTTTGGGGACAGGGCTCCACGAGCAGTACTTC. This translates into CASSVGLGTGLHEQYF.

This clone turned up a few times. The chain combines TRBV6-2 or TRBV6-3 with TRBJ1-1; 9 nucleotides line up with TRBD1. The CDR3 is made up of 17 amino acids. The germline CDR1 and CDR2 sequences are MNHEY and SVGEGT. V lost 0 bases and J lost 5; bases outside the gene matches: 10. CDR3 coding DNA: TGTGCCAGCAGTTACTCGGTCGGACAGGGGCCAAGGACTGAAGCTTTCTTT. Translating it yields CASSYSVGQGPRTEAFF.

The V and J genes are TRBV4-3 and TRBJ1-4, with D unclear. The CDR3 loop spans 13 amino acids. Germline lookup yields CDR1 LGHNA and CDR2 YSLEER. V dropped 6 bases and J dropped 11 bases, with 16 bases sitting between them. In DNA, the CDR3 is TGCGCCAGCAGGCTCGGGCCAGGCGGGAAACTGTTTTTT. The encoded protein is CASRLGPGGKLFF.